The next 2 T cell receptor beta chains were all read from a single sample in a study of cytomegalovirus exposure and HLA in healthy donors. Both 60 Vbeta primers and 13 Jbeta primers went into the PCR. Assay used: immunoSEQ multiplex PCR; TCRdb lists only in-frame clones, some missing. The sample lists approximately 150,000 clones, about 84% seen once, with around 4.9% in the top ten. Sequences were obtained from PBMCs. These receptors came from a man in his late teens or twenties in good health and CMV-seronegative.

The chain carries TRBV11-3 and TRBJ2-7, with 10 bases matching TRBD2. The CDR3 runs to 14 residues. V gave up 4 bases and J gave up 5 bases; unmatched junction bases: 5. Germline-derived CDR1 and CDR2 are SGHNT and YENEEA. CDR3 bases: TGTGCCAGCAGCTATAGCGGGAGGAGGAACGAGCAGTACTTC. Translated, it gives CASSYSGRRNEQYF. Combining the CDR3 with reference TRBV11-3 and TRBJ2-7 gives the whole variable domain EAGVVQSPRYKIIEKKQPVAFWCNPISGHNTLYWYLQNLGQGPELLIRYENEEAVDDSQLPKDRFSAERLKGVDSTLKIQPAELGDSAVYLCASSYSGRRNEQYFGPGTRLTVT.

This clone turned up a few times. The chain joins TRBV10-3 to TRBJ2-7; the D gene is possibly TRBD2 (5 bases). V shed 4 bases and J shed 1 base, with 8 bases lying between them. Germline lookup yields CDR1 ENHRY and CDR2 SYGVKD. The CDR3 length is 13 residues. DNA of the CDR3: TGTGCCATCAGTGCAACGGGGTCCTACGAGCAGTACTTC. Amino acid sequence: CAISATGSYEQYF.